This T cell receptor beta chain appears in the sequencing data of a study of cytomegalovirus exposure and HLA in healthy donors. Study-wide context: Out of a few hundred genotyped donors, roughly 80% belonged to the Caucasian-associated ancestry cluster. Findings of the study overall: Reports state that TCR beta sequences accurately predicted most subjects' HLA-A and HLA-B alleles. Upon later analysis, TCR association rates were observed to vary by HLA locus, being highest for DRB1 and lowest for HLA-C.

Germline assignment: CDR1 SGHDN and CDR2 FVKESK. With 4 bases removed from V and 4 bases from J, the gap between germline ends came to 20 bases. This CDR3 region has 16 residues. With 60 Vbeta and 13 Jbeta primers, the PCR was carried out. The table came from immunoSEQ multiplex PCR; TCRdb's copy has only in-frame clones and leaves some out. In the table there are about 200,000 clones, 75% to 90% of which are singletons. This clone was seen a few times. Its antigen remains unknown. The specimen was PBMCs. The sequence was collected from a man aged 25-40 years in good health and CMV-seronegative. V is TRBV14 and J is TRBJ2-7; TRBD2 might be the D (6 bases). CDR3: CASSLGGNHVEYEQYF. The CDR3 nucleotides read TGTGCCAGCAGCCTAGGAGGGAATCATGTAGAGTACGAGCAGTACTTC. Full variable domain (remainder filled in from reference TRBV14 and TRBJ2-7): EAGVTQFPSHSVIEKGQTVTLRCDPISGHDNLYWYRRVMGKEIKFLLHFVKESKQDESGMPNNRFLAERTGGTYSTLKVQPAELEDSGVYFCASSLGGNHVEYEQYFGPGTRLTVT.